A single sample gave rise to the 30 T cell receptor beta chains below, sequenced in a study of memory CD4+ T cells and cytomegalovirus serostatus. The repertoire was sequenced with immunoSEQ multiplex PCR; TCRdb's copy has only in-frame clones and lacks some. The repertoire has about 42,000 clones, under 80% of them found once; the top ten carry approximately 0.98%. Single viable CD3+CD4+CD8-CD45RO+ cells were sorted as the memory CD4+ T cells. The material sequenced was memory CD4+ T cells from blood. All receptors derive from an adult in good health and CMV-seronegative.

This clone has more than one count but fewer than ten. The rearrangement links TRBV10-3 to TRBJ2-7; no definite D call. The germline gives CDR1 ENHRY, CDR2 SYGVKD. V was shortened by 3 bases and J by 0 bases, with 9 bases between the two germline ends. The CDR3 has 14 amino acids. The CDR3 nucleotides read TGTGCCATCAGTGATGCGTATAGCTCCTACGAGCAGTACTTC. It translates to CAISDAYSSYEQYF.

The chain combines TRBV7-8 with TRBJ1-5; 9 nucleotides agree with TRBD1. The junction had 7 bases not matched to a gene; V was cut back by 5 bases and J by 5 bases. Germline V CDR1 and CDR2: SGHVS, FQNEAQ. The CDR3 loop spans 15 amino acids. DNA of the CDR3: TGTGCCAGCAGCCTCCGGGACAGGGCACATCAGCCCCAGCATTTT. Translated, it gives CASSLRDRAHQPQHF.

This clone was seen once. The chain recombines TRBV11-2 with TRBJ1-1; no clear D gene. There are 17 residues in the CDR3. The germline V gene encodes CDR1 SGHAT and CDR2 FQNNGV. Trimming shortened V by 5 bases and J by 0 bases, and 19 bases separated the two germline ends. The CDR3 DNA reads as TGTGCCAGCAGCCCACCCCTCTTGGAGACCATGAACACTGAAGCTTTCTTT. Protein: CASSPPLLETMNTEAFF.

The V call is TRBV9, the J call TRBJ1-6; TRBD1 matches at 9 bases. This CDR3 has 15 residues. V lost 4 bases and J lost 8; bases outside the gene matches: 7. In germline, CDR1 is SGDLS, CDR2 YYNGEE. The CDR3 reads CASSLRDREHSPLHF. The CDR3 DNA reads as TGTGCCAGCAGCCTCCGGGACAGGGAACATTCACCCCTCCACTTT.

This CDR3 is CASSADTGSGNTIYF. CDR3 nucleotides: TGTGCCAGCAGTGCAGACACCGGCTCTGGAAACACCATATATTTT. J is TRBJ1-3 and V is TRBV6-5, with unresolved D. V lost 5 bases and J lost 0, with 11 bases in between. CDR1 is MNHEY and CDR2 is SVGAGI in the germline V gene. This CDR3 contains 15 residues.

The rearrangement uses TRBV5-1 and TRBJ1-2; D might be TRBD1 (6 bases). V shed 2 bases and J shed 3 bases, with 14 bases lying between them. Per the germline V gene, CDR1 is SGHRS and CDR2 is YFSETQ. There are 15 residues in the CDR3. The CDR3, as DNA: TGCGCCAGCAGCTTTAGTACAGGGAGAGACTATGGCTACACCTTC. Residues: CASSFSTGRDYGYTF.

The rearrangement uses TRBV4-3 and TRBJ2-2; D ambiguous. With 1 base removed from V and 8 bases from J, the gap between germline ends came to 14 bases. This CDR3 is 15 amino acids long. CDR1 is LGHNA, CDR2 YSLEER, per germline. In DNA form, the CDR3 reads TGCGCCAGCAGCCAAGTAGTAGCTAGTCAGGGGGAGCTGTTTTTT. Translated, it gives CASSQVVASQGELFF.

This clone was counted a single time. V is TRBV15 and J is TRBJ2-3; D is ambiguous. With 0 bases removed from V and 2 bases from J, the gap between germline ends came to 6 bases. CDR1 and CDR2 (germline): LNHNV, YYDKDF (reference sequence). The CDR3 has 14 amino acids. CDR3 region: CATSRERFTDTQYF. DNA of the CDR3: TGTGCCACCAGCAGAGAGAGGTTCACAGATACGCAGTATTTT.

This chain uses TRBV4-3 with TRBJ2-1; 7 nucleotides agree with TRBD2. The V and J ends lost 0 bases and 2 bases, in that order; junction bases with no gene match: 1. The CDR3 loop spans 15 amino acids. The V gene's germline CDR1 is LGHNA and CDR2 YSLEER. The CDR3 DNA follows: TGCGCCAGCAGCCAAGAGGGGGGGGCCTACAATGAGCAGTTCTTC. As protein: CASSQEGGAYNEQFF.

The chain joins TRBV6-1 to TRBJ1-1; possibly TRBD1 for D (5 bases). The CDR3 length is 13 residues. Germline V gene data show CDR1 as MNHNS and CDR2 as SASEGT. V was clipped by 11 bases and J by 7 bases, with 20 bases between them. CDR3 in amino acids: CAAYRDGFYEAFF. Here the CDR3 DNA reads TGTGCCGCTTACCGGGACGGATTCTATGAAGCTTTCTTT.

This clone was recorded once. The chain recombines TRBV5-4 with TRBJ2-7, with D maybe TRBD1 (7 bases). The CDR3 is made up of 15 amino acids. The germline V gene encodes CDR1 SGHNT and CDR2 YYREEE (reference sequence). V shed 0 bases and J shed 2 bases, with 12 bases lying between them. The CDR3 DNA is TGTGCCAGCAGCTTGGGCGGGACAGAGACCTACGAGCAGTACTTC. Protein product: CASSLGGTETYEQYF.

Comment on this clone: Other DNA sequences within the sample encode an identical CDR3. The chain recombines TRBV30 with TRBJ1-3; TRBD1 is a possible D gene (5 bases). Per the germline V gene, CDR1 is GTSNPN and CDR2 is SVGIG (reference sequence). This CDR3 is 15 amino acids long. V was clipped by 2 bases and J by 1 base, with 12 bases between them. CDR3 in DNA: TGTGCCTGGAGTCGATTAGGGGCTTCTGGAAACACCATATATTTT. Protein: CAWSRLGASGNTIYF.

This chain connects TRBV5-1 to TRBJ2-1; possibly TRBD2 for D (5 bases). The CDR3 consists of 14 residues. Trimming left V 3 bases short and J 8 bases short, with 15 bases between. CDR1 and CDR2 (germline): SGHRS, YFSETQ. Here the CDR3 DNA reads TGCGCCAGCAGCTCAGAAGGACGGCGGGATGAGCAGTTCTTC. It specifies CASSSEGRRDEQFF.

The chain combines TRBV19 with TRBJ1-2; 10 bases line up with TRBD1. After removal of 9 bases from V and 6 bases from J, the junction contained 4 bases not matched to a gene. Germline CDR1 reads LNHDA; CDR2 reads SQIVND (reference sequence). The CDR3 consists of 12 residues. The CDR3 spells CASVGQGDGYTF. As DNA, the CDR3 is TGTGCCAGCGTTGGACAGGGGGATGGCTACACCTTC.

V and J are TRBV5-1 and TRBJ1-4; D not resolved. Between the trimmed V and J ends, which lost 3 bases and 4 bases, there was a span of 13 bases. Germline lookup yields CDR1 SGHRS and CDR2 YFSETQ. The CDR3 contains 15 residues. The CDR3 sequence is CASSSQTDGNEKLFF. For the CDR3, the DNA is TGCGCCAGCAGCTCCCAAACCGACGGTAATGAAAAACTGTTTTTT.

The chain is built from TRBV6-5 and TRBJ2-7, with unresolved D. Trimming shortened V by 5 bases and J by 0 bases, and 11 bases separated the two germline ends. The length of the CDR3 is 14 residues. CDR1 is MNHEY, CDR2 SVGAGI, per germline. The CDR3, as DNA: TGTGCCAGCAGTGGGGTAGATGGCTCCTACGAGCAGTACTTC. This gives the protein CASSGVDGSYEQYF.

The chain has TRBV19 and TRBJ2-7, with TRBD1 matching over 8 bases. Unmatched junction bases numbered 7, after V lost 3 bases and J lost 0 bases. Germline V gives CDR1 LNHDA, CDR2 SQIVND (reference sequence). This CDR3 region has 16 residues. This CDR3 is CASSINHRGTSYEQYF. In nucleotides, the CDR3 is TGTGCCAGTAGTATCAACCACAGGGGGACCTCCTACGAGCAGTACTTC.

This sequence joins TRBV5-6 and TRBJ1-1; weak D call: TRBD1 (6 bases). With 3 bases removed from V and 4 bases from J, the gap between germline ends came to 22 bases. Germline CDR1 and CDR2: SGHDT and YYEEEE. This CDR3 comprises 17 residues. CDR3 coding DNA: TGTGCCAGCAGCTCTTGGGGAGGCAGGGGTCGGGGCACTGAAGCTTTCTTT. Translation gives CASSSWGGRGRGTEAFF.

This sequence joins TRBV11-2 and TRBJ1-2; D uncertain. The CDR3 is made up of 13 amino acids. CDR1 and CDR2 from the germline V gene are SGHAT and FQNNGV. Trimming cost V 2 bases and J 7 bases, with 11 bases left between them. This chain's CDR3 is CASSLLPLGGYTF. The CDR3 region has the DNA TGTGCCAGCAGCTTACTTCCGTTGGGTGGCTACACCTTC.

The V gene is TRBV7-8, the J gene TRBJ1-5; maybe TRBD1 (5 bases). The CDR3 is 15 amino acids. V was clipped by 5 bases and J by 3 bases, with 14 bases between them. Per the germline V gene, CDR1 is SGHVS and CDR2 is FQNEAQ. The CDR3 DNA follows: TGTGCCAGCAGCCCGTTGGGGGGTTACAATCAGCCCCAGCATTTT. Translating gives CASSPLGGYNQPQHF.

The chain links TRBV7-2 to TRBJ1-3; the D gene is possibly TRBD1 (6 bases). The CDR3 extends over 18 amino acids. Trimming stripped 3 bases from V and 2 bases from J, with 20 bases between. Looked up from germline, CDR1 is SGHTA and CDR2 is FQGNSA. The CDR3 region is CASSFSQRGGRPGNTIYF. DNA for the CDR3: TGTGCCAGCAGCTTTAGCCAACGAGGGGGGAGACCTGGAAACACCATATATTTT. The full variable domain, in which reference TRBV7-2 and TRBJ1-3 provide the parts outside the CDR3, is GAGVSQSPSNKVTEKGKDVELRCDPISGHTALYWYRQSLGQGLEFLIYFQGNSAPDKSGLPSDRFSAERTGGSVSTLTIQRTQQEDSAVYLCASSFSQRGGRPGNTIYFGEGSWLTVV.

The V call is TRBV7-8, the J call TRBJ2-5; the D call may be TRBD1 or TRBD2 (6 bases each). The V end lost 5 bases, the J end lost 5 bases, and 18 bases lay between the germline ends. The CDR3 is 15 amino acids. CDR1 and CDR2 from the germline V gene are SGHVS and FQNEAQ. CDR3 amino acids: CASSGDGGPWETQYF. CDR3 DNA sequence: TGTGCCAGCAGCGGGGACGGGGGCCCCTGGGAGACCCAGTACTTC.

The rearrangement joins TRBV6-1 to TRBJ1-6; tentatively, D is TRBD1 (6 bases). V shed 6 bases and J shed 7 bases, with 13 bases lying between them. The CDR3 is made up of 14 amino acids. Germline CDR1 reads MNHNS; CDR2 reads SASEGT. CDR3 residues: CASRGTPQNSPLHF. Here the CDR3 DNA reads TGTGCCAGCAGAGGGACACCACAAAATTCACCCCTCCACTTT.

The chain combines TRBV6-1 with TRBJ2-1; unclear D gene. V gave up 5 bases and J gave up 5 bases, with 13 bases separating them. CDR1 and CDR2 from the germline V gene are MNHNS and SASEGT. The CDR3 runs to 14 residues. As DNA, the CDR3 is TGTGCCAGCAGTATTACCGGCCGGCACAATGAGCAGTTCTTC. Translated, it gives CASSITGRHNEQFF.

The chain combines TRBV6-5 with TRBJ2-7; 11 bases match TRBD2. The germline V gene has CDR1 MNHEY and CDR2 SVGAGI. The V gene end was trimmed by 6 bases and the J gene end by 4 bases; junction bases not matched to a gene: 5. The CDR3 runs 14 residues. The CDR3 nucleotides read TGTGCCAGCAGGAGACTAGCGGGGATATACGAGCAGTACTTC. This codes for CASRRLAGIYEQYF.

In its sample, this clone was seen a few times. The chain links TRBV6-5 to TRBJ1-5; no firm D call. The CDR3 is made up of 15 amino acids. CDR1 MNHEY and CDR2 SVGAGI come from the germline V gene. V gave up 6 bases and J gave up 0 bases, with 12 bases separating them. In DNA form, the CDR3 reads TGTGCCAGCAGCCCCGGGGTTTATAGCAATCAGCCCCAGCATTTT. It specifies CASSPGVYSNQPQHF.

V usage is TRBV7-2 and J usage is TRBJ2-3; TRBD2 aligns across 7 bases. CDR1 is SGHTA, CDR2 FQGNSA, per germline. The CDR3 is 16 amino acids. The V segment lost 2 bases and the J segment 5 bases; nucleotides outside the gene matches: 10. The CDR3 is CASSLSSGASEDTQYF. DNA of the CDR3: TGTGCCAGCAGCTTAAGCAGCGGGGCGTCGGAAGATACGCAGTATTTT.

V is TRBV28 and J is TRBJ2-1, with TRBD2 as a possible D gene (6 bases). Germline V gene sequence: CDR1 MDHEN, CDR2 SYDVKM. V was trimmed by 3 bases and J by 0 bases, leaving 9 bases between them. CDR3 size: 15 residues. The CDR3 DNA is TGTGCCAGCAGTTTTAGCGGCAGCTCCTACAATGAGCAGTTCTTC. It is translated as CASSFSGSSYNEQFF.

This sequence joins TRBV7-2 and TRBJ1-5; D might be TRBD1 (6 bases). Trimming removed 2 bases from V and 8 bases from J, with 22 bases in between. CDR1 SGHTA and CDR2 FQGNSA come from the germline V gene. The CDR3 runs 17 residues. In DNA, the CDR3 is TGTGCCAGCAGCTTAAGAGGAAGGGTGGGGGGCGTTGAGCCCCAGCATTTT. Its translation is CASSLRGRVGGVEPQHF.

V gene TRBV4-1 combines with J gene TRBJ2-2; possible D gene TRBD2, 5 bases. Trimming shortened V by 6 bases and J by 1 base, and 6 bases separated the two germline ends. This CDR3 is built from 13 residues. CDR1 and CDR2 from the germline V gene are MGHRA and YSYEKL. In nucleotides, the CDR3 is TGCGCCAGCAGGGGAGAGAACACCGGGGAGCTGTTTTTT. Amino acid sequence: CASRGENTGELFF.